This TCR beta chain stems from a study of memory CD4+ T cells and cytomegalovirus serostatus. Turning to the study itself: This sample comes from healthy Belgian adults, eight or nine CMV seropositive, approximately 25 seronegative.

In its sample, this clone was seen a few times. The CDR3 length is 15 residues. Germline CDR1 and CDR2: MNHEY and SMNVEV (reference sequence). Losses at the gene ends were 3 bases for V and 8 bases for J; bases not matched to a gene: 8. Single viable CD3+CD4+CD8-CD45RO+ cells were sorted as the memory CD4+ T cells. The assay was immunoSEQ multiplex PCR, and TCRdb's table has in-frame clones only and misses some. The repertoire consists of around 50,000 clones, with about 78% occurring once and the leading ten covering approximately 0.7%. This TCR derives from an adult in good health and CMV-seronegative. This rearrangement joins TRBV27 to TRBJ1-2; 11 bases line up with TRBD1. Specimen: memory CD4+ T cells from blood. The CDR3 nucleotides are TGTGCCAGCAGTTTGTGGACAGGGGGCGCGGAGGGCTACACCTTC. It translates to CASSLWTGGAEGYTF.